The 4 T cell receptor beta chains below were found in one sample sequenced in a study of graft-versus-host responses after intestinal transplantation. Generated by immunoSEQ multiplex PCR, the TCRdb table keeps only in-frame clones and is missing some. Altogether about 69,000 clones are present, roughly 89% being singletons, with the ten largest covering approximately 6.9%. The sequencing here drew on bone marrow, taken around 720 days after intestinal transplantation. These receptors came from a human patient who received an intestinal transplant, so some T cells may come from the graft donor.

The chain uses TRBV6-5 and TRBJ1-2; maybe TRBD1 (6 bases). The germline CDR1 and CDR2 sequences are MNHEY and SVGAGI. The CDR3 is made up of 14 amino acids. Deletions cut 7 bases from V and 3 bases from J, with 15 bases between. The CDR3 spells CASTPLQGHYGYTF. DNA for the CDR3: TGTGCCAGCACCCCTCTTCAGGGGCACTATGGCTACACCTTC.

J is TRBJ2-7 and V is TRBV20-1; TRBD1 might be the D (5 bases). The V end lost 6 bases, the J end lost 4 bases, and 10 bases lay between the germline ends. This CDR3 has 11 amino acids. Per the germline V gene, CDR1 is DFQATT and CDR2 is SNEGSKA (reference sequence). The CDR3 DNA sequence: TGCAGTGCGCGGAAGGGGTACGAGCAGTACTTC. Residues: CSARKGYEQYF.

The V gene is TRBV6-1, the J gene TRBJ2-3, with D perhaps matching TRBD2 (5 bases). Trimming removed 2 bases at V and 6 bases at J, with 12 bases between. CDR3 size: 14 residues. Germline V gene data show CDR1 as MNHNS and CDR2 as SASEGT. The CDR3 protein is CASSEISSPDTQYF. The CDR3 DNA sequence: TGTGCCAGCAGTGAAATTTCTAGCCCCGATACGCAGTATTTT.

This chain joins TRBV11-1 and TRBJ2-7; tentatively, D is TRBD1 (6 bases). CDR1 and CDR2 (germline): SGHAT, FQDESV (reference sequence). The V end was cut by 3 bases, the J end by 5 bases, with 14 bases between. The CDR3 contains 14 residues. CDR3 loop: CASSLPNRVNEQYF. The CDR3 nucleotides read TGTGCCAGCAGCTTGCCGAACAGGGTTAACGAGCAGTACTTC. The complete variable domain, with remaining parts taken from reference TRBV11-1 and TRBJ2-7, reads EAEVAQSPRYKITEKSQAVAFWCDPISGHATLYWYRQILGQGPELLVQFQDESVVDDSQLPKDRFSAERLKGVDSTLKIQPAELGDSAMYLCASSLPNRVNEQYFGPGTRLTVT.